This TCR beta chain was obtained from a study of cytomegalovirus exposure and HLA in healthy donors. Whole-study results and caveats: Confirmation in vitro established that three CMV-associated chains were specific for CMV antigens. In terms of immune exposure information, only CMV serostatus was available. The study dropped some indistinguishable V segments, TRBV6-2 and TRBV6-3 among them. Later, an analysis found that common viral pathogens appeared to be linked with several of the most significant clusters.

As to this clone: Its antigen is as yet unknown.

PCR involved 60 Vbeta and 13 Jbeta primers. Profiled with immunoSEQ multiplex PCR; TCRdb holds only in-frame clones, not every one. Among about 170,000 clones listed, roughly 70% were seen once. Germline V CDR1 and CDR2: MDHEN, SYDVKM. The CDR3 has 12 amino acids. The V end lost 4 bases, the J end lost 7 bases, and 10 bases lay between the germline ends. The TCR comes from a young woman in good health and CMV-seropositive. This sequence joins TRBV28 and TRBJ1-1; D perhaps matches TRBD1 (5 bases). The sequencing input was PBMCs. The CDR3 spells CASSWRRGEAFF. CDR3 nucleotide sequence: TGTGCCAGCAGTTGGAGGAGGGGTGAAGCTTTCTTT.